A selection of T cell receptor beta chains follows, all from one sample in a study of blood T cell repertoires in COVID-19. Here immunoSEQ multiplex PCR was the method, and the copy in TCRdb shows in-frame clones only, minus some. Among 95,000 to 100,000 clones listed, roughly nine tenths were seen once. Material for sequencing was peripheral blood. These receptors originate from a man between 45 and 60 years old with acute or convalescent COVID-19. Both conserved end residues are part of each CDR3. The order of the fields is D gene, clone size, J gene, V gene, CDR3 protein, CDR3 DNA. D genes are given only for firm matches. Not every row has a clone size; where given, it reads once, few, many or a size class.

D: NA; size: once; J: TRBJ2-3; V: TRBV6-6; CDR3: CASSYSIEVVTQYF; DNA: TGTGCCAGCAGTTACTCGATCGAGGTGGTTACGCAGTATTTT
D: TRBD1; size: NA; J: TRBJ1-1; V: TRBV15; CDR3: CATSRNPGQGSEAFF; DNA: TGTGCCACCAGCAGAAATCCTGGACAGGGGTCTGAAGCTTTCTTT
D: NA; size: NA; J: TRBJ1-4; V: TRBV27; CDR3: CASRKRSANEKLFF; DNA: TGTGCCAGCAGAAAACGGTCCGCTAATGAAAAACTGTTTTTT
D: TRBD2; size: NA; J: TRBJ2-3; V: TRBV27; CDR3: CASSTGLAGSTDTQYF; DNA: TGTGCCAGCAGTACTGGACTAGCGGGGAGCACAGATACGCAGTATTTT
D: TRBD1; size: few; J: TRBJ1-1; V: TRBV19; CDR3: CASTTTGGSTEAFF; DNA: TGTGCCAGTACTACTACAGGGGGTAGTACTGAAGCTTTCTTT
D: TRBD1; size: NA; J: TRBJ1-2; V: TRBV9; CDR3: CASTGTDYGYTF; DNA: TGTGCCAGCACCGGGACAGACTATGGCTACACCTTC
D: TRBD2; size: NA; J: TRBJ2-2; V: TRBV7-8; CDR3: CASSGASGPTGELFF; DNA: TGTGCCAGCAGTGGGGCTAGCGGTCCAACCGGGGAGCTGTTTTTT
D: NA; size: NA; J: TRBJ1-3; V: TRBV6-5; CDR3: CATSAGSSGNTIYF; DNA: TGTGCCACCTCTGCAGGGTCCTCTGGAAACACCATATATTTT
D: NA; size: NA; J: TRBJ1-6; V: TRBV6-5; CDR3: CASSYLSGGSSPLHF; DNA: TGTGCCAGCAGTTACCTTTCGGGGGGATCATCACCCCTCCACTTT
D: TRBD1; size: NA; J: TRBJ1-2; V: TRBV4-1; CDR3: CASSQDGRAGGYYGYTF; DNA: TGCGCCAGCAGCCAAGACGGGCGGGCAGGGGGCTACTATGGCTACACCTTC
D: NA; size: once; J: TRBJ2-7; V: TRBV4-1; CDR3: CASSQAQVPYEQYF; DNA: TGCGCCAGCAGCCAAGCCCAGGTCCCCTACGAGCAGTACTTC
D: TRBD1; size: NA; J: TRBJ1-2; V: TRBV2; CDR3: CASFSLYRGSNYGYTF; DNA: TGTGCCAGCTTCTCGCTATACAGGGGGTCTAACTATGGCTACACCTTC
D: NA; size: NA; J: TRBJ2-5; V: TRBV5-1; CDR3: CASSYSGWETQYF; DNA: TGCGCCAGCAGCTATTCGGGGTGGGAGACCCAGTACTTC
D: TRBD1; size: NA; J: TRBJ1-2; V: TRBV19; CDR3: CASSSTGGLYGYTF; DNA: TGTGCCAGTAGTTCAACAGGGGGGCTCTATGGCTACACCTTC
D: TRBD1; size: NA; J: TRBJ2-5; V: TRBV6-5; CDR3: CAGYDRGGETQYF; DNA: TGTGCCGGTTACGACAGGGGTGGGGAGACCCAGTACTTC
D: NA; size: once; J: TRBJ1-1; V: TRBV3-1/TRBV3-2; CDR3: CASSQLLMHSRNTEAFF; DNA: TGTGCCAGCAGCCAACTTCTAATGCATAGCAGGAACACTGAAGCTTTCTTT
D: TRBD1; size: NA; J: TRBJ2-7; V: TRBV11-1; CDR3: CASSPRQGWAYEQYF; DNA: TGTGCCAGCAGCCCAAGACAGGGTTGGGCCTACGAGCAGTACTTC